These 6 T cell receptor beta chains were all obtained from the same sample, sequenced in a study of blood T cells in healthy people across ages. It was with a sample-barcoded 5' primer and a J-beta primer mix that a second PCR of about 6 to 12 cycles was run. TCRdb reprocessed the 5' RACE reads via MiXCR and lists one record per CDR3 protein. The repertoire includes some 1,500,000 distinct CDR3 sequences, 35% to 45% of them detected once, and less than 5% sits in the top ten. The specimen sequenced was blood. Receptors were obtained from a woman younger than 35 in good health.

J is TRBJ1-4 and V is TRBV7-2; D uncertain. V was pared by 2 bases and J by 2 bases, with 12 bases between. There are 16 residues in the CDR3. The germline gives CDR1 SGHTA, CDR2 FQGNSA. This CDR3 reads CASSLRFRGTNEKLFF. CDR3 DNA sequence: TGTGCCAGCAGCTTAAGGTTCAGAGGGACTAATGAAAAACTGTTTTTT.

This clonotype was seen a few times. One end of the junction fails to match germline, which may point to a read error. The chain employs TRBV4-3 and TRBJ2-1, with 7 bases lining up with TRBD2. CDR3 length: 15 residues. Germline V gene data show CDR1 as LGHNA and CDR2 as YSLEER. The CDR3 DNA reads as TGCCCCAGCAGCCGGCTGGGGACTATAGACAATGAGCAGTTCTTC. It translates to CPSSRLGTIDNEQFF.

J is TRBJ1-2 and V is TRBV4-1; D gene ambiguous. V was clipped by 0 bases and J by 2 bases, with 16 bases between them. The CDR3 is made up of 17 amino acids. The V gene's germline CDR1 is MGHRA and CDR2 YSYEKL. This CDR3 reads CASSQEPTRMENYGYTF. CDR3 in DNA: TGCGCCAGCAGCCAAGAACCGACACGGATGGAAAACTATGGCTACACCTTC.

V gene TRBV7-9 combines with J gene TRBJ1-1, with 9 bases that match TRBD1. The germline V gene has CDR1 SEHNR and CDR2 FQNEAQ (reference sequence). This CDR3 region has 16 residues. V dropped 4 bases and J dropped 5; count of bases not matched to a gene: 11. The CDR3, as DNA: TGTGCCAGCAGCTCCCGGGACAGGGTGGGTCGAACTGAAGCTTTCTTT. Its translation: CASSSRDRVGRTEAFF.

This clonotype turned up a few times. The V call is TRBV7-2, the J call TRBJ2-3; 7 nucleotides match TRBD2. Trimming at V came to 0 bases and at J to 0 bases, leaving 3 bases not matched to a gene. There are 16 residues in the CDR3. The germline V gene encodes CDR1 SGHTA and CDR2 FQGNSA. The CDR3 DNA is TGTGCCAGCAGCTTAGCGAGCGGGGCCAGCACAGATACGCAGTATTTT. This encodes CASSLASGASTDTQYF.

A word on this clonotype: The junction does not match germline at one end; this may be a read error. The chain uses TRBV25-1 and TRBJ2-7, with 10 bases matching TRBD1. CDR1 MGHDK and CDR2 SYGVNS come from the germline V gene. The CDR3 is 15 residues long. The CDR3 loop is CASSVGQGSSYGQYF. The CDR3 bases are TGTGCCAGCAGTGTGGGACAGGGGAGCTCCTACGGGCAGTACTTC.